The 19 T cell receptor beta chains below all came from one sample that was sequenced in a study of cytomegalovirus exposure and HLA in healthy donors. Generated by immunoSEQ multiplex PCR, the TCRdb table keeps only in-frame clones and is missing some. The data hold about 76,000 clones, with 94% observed a single time. The sample consisted of PBMCs. Receptors were obtained from a woman aged 18-29 years in good health and CMV-seropositive.

The chain carries TRBV7-2 and TRBJ2-7; TRBD1 aligns across 7 bases. The CDR3 totals 14 residues. V shed 7 bases, J shed 2 bases, and the junction held 8 bases outside the gene matches. Germline CDR1 and CDR2: SGHTA and FQGNSA. The chain's CDR3 is CASTKQGSPYEQYF. The CDR3 DNA sequence: TGTGCCAGCACCAAACAGGGGTCCCCCTACGAGCAGTACTTC.

This clone was seen a single time. J is TRBJ1-2 and V is TRBV4-3; D perhaps matches TRBD1 (5 bases). Between the trimmed V and J ends, which lost 4 bases and 4 bases, there was a span of 16 bases. Germline V gene lookup returns CDR1 LGHNA and CDR2 YSLEER. The CDR3 totals 15 residues. The CDR3 DNA sequence: TGCGCCAGCAGCCCCCAGATGGGGGGAGCCTATGGCTACACCTTC. This codes for CASSPQMGGAYGYTF.

The rearrangement uses TRBV27 and TRBJ1-5, with D maybe TRBD1 (5 bases). V lost 0 bases to trimming and J lost 4 bases, with 10 bases between them. CDR3 length equals 15 residues. Germline CDR1 is MNHEY and CDR2 is SMNVEV (reference sequence). CDR3 loop: CASSLSPGQNQPQHF. As DNA, the CDR3 is TGTGCCAGCAGTTTATCGCCAGGGCAAAATCAGCCCCAGCATTTT.

This chain joins TRBV5-1 and TRBJ2-3; 7 nucleotides align to TRBD1. Trimming at V came to 4 bases and at J to 1 base, leaving 3 bases not matched to a gene. Germline V gene sequence: CDR1 SGHRS, CDR2 YFSETQ. CDR3 size: 14 residues. The CDR3 nucleotides are TGCGCCAGCAGCACCGGGACAGGCACAGATACGCAGTATTTT. This sequence encodes CASSTGTGTDTQYF.

This clone was counted once. The chain combines TRBV4-3 with TRBJ1-1, with D perhaps matching TRBD1 (5 bases). The V and J ends lost 0 bases and 1 base respectively, with 6 bases between them. The CDR3 has 14 amino acids. Germline V gene data show CDR1 as LGHNA and CDR2 as YSLEER. The CDR3 nucleotides read TGCGCCAGCAGCCAAGACAGGGAGAACACTGAAGCTTTCTTT. Its translation is CASSQDRENTEAFF.

This CDR3 is CASSAAASSGVSYNEQFF. The CDR3 region has the DNA TGTGCCAGCAGCGCCGCCGCTTCTAGCGGGGTCTCCTACAATGAGCAGTTCTTC. This rearrangement joins TRBV11-3 to TRBJ2-1; the match to TRBD2 covers 9 bases. The CDR3 is 18 amino acids. V dropped 5 bases and J dropped 0; count of bases not matched to a gene: 11. Looked up from germline, CDR1 is SGHNT and CDR2 is YENEEA.

This clone was detected only once. V usage is TRBV10-2 and J usage is TRBJ1-5; D possibly corresponds to TRBD1 (5 bases). CDR1 and CDR2 (germline): WSHSY, SAAADI. V was shortened by 2 bases and J by 2 bases, with 13 bases between the two germline ends. The CDR3 has 16 residues. CDR3 protein: CASSETGVRGNQPQHF. In DNA, the CDR3 is TGCGCCAGCAGTGAGACGGGGGTTAGAGGCAATCAGCCCCAGCATTTT.

This clone has only one observation. The chain has TRBV5-1 and TRBJ2-3; 9 bases are shared with TRBD2. CDR3 length equals 16 residues. CDR1 SGHRS and CDR2 YFSETQ come from the germline V gene. J was trimmed by 5 bases and V by 2 bases; bases with no gene match: 9. CDR3 sequence (DNA): TGCGCCAGCAGCTTAGGTAGGGCGGGAGGGCAAGATACGCAGTATTTT. Protein sequence: CASSLGRAGGQDTQYF.

The rearrangement uses TRBV5-4 and TRBJ2-5, with D perhaps TRBD2 (5 bases). CDR1 and CDR2 from the germline V gene are SGHNT and YYREEE (reference sequence). Trimming removed 3 bases from V and 5 bases from J, with 11 bases in between. The CDR3 runs 13 residues. DNA of the CDR3: TGTGCCAGCAGCTCCTCTTCGGGGGAGACCCAGTACTTC. It specifies CASSSSSGETQYF.

The sample holds one count of this clone. The chain carries TRBV5-4 and TRBJ1-1, with a possible D match to TRBD1 (5 bases). In germline, CDR1 is SGHNT, CDR2 YYREEE (reference sequence). This CDR3 contains 16 residues. V was clipped by 4 bases and J by 1 base, with 17 bases between them. The DNA for the CDR3 is TGTGCCAGCAGCCCGGGAGGGGCCCTAACGAACACTGAAGCTTTCTTT. Its protein is CASSPGGALTNTEAFF.

V and J are TRBV7-2 and TRBJ2-5; D not resolved. V lost 3 bases and J 2 bases, leaving 13 bases between the germline ends. CDR3 length: 15 amino acids. The germline gives CDR1 SGHTA, CDR2 FQGNSA. The CDR3 DNA follows: TGTGCCAGCAGCTTTCCCTCCGCGAGTCAAGAGACCCAGTACTTC. Protein sequence: CASSFPSASQETQYF.

The CDR3 here is CASSRDRVSYNEQFF. The CDR3 DNA is TGTGCCAGTAGCCGAGACAGGGTGTCCTACAATGAGCAGTTCTTC. The chain recombines TRBV19 with TRBJ2-1; 7 positions agree with TRBD1. The ends lost 6 bases at V and 1 base at J; junction bases unmatched: 6. The CDR3 consists of 15 residues. Per the germline V gene, CDR1 is LNHDA and CDR2 is SQIVND (reference sequence). The full variable domain, in which reference TRBV19 and TRBJ2-1 provide the parts outside the CDR3, is DGGITQSPKYLFRKEGQNVTLSCEQNLNHDAMYWYRQDPGQGLRLIYYSQIVNDFQKGDIAEGYSVSREKKESFPLTVTSAQKNPTAFYLCASSRDRVSYNEQFFGPGTRLTVL.

With regard to this clone: At one of its ends the junction is not consistent with the germline gene, which may arise from a read error. The CDR3 loop is CAGRWDRDTGELFF. DNA for the CDR3: TGTGCCGGGAGGTGGGACAGGGACACCGGGGAGCTGTTTTTT. The chain uses TRBV30 and TRBJ2-2, with 9 bases identical to TRBD1. The CDR3 has 14 amino acids. Germline V gene sequence: CDR1 GTSNPN, CDR2 SVGIG (reference sequence). Full variable domain (rest looked up from reference TRBV30 and TRBJ2-2): SQTIHQWPATLVQPVGSPLSLECTVEGTSNPNLYWYRQAAGRGLQLLFYSVGIGQISSEVPQNLSASRPQDRQFILSSKKLLLSDSGFYLCAGRWDRDTGELFFGEGSRLTVL.

This chain uses TRBV9 with TRBJ2-5, with 9 positions matching TRBD2. Germline trimming cut 0 bases from V and 1 base from J; bases unmatched to any gene: 4. Germline loops: CDR1 SGDLS, CDR2 YYNGEE. This CDR3 has 16 residues. The CDR3 spells CASSVGGGVGQETQYF. Here the CDR3 DNA reads TGTGCCAGCAGCGTAGGCGGGGGGGTGGGCCAAGAGACCCAGTACTTC.

The chain joins TRBV6-5 to TRBJ2-5, with a weak D call TRBD1 (5 bases). The length of the CDR3 is 13 residues. Trimming removed 6 bases from V and 4 bases from J, with 12 bases in between. CDR1 is MNHEY and CDR2 is SVGAGI in the germline V gene. CDR3 in DNA: TGTGCCAGCAGCGAAGGGGTGGGAGAGACCCAGTACTTC. Amino acids: CASSEGVGETQYF.

This chain connects TRBV6-1 to TRBJ2-1, with 8 bases matching TRBD2. Germline assignment: CDR1 MNHNS and CDR2 SASEGT. The CDR3 is 14 residues long. V lost 4 bases, J lost 8 bases, and 7 bases stayed unmatched. The CDR3 DNA follows: TGTGCCAGCAGTGCGACTGGGACTAGTCATGAGCAGTTCTTC. Residues: CASSATGTSHEQFF.

The genes are TRBV10-3 and TRBJ2-7, with 8 bases lining up with TRBD1. Per the germline V gene, CDR1 is ENHRY and CDR2 is SYGVKD. CDR3 length equals 13 residues. The junction had 3 bases not matched to a gene; V was cut back by 8 bases and J by 0 bases. CDR3 coding DNA: TGTGCCATCGGGCAGGGGGCCTCCTACGAGCAGTACTTC. Translation gives CAIGQGASYEQYF.

This clone was found once. The genes are TRBV4-1 and TRBJ1-2; D is possibly TRBD1 (6 bases). This CDR3 has 13 residues. The germline gives CDR1 MGHRA, CDR2 YSYEKL. V shed 2 bases and J shed 7 bases, with 11 bases lying between them. CDR3 coding DNA: TGCGCCAGCAGCCAATATACAGGGTTTGGCTACACCTTC. This codes for CASSQYTGFGYTF.

V gene TRBV5-1 combines with J gene TRBJ1-5; TRBD1 matches at 8 bases. After removal of 1 base from V and 2 bases from J, the junction contained 2 bases not matched to a gene. There are 15 residues in the CDR3. Germline-derived CDR1 and CDR2 are SGHRS and YFSETQ. CDR3 DNA: TGCGCCAGCAGCTTGACGACAGGGGGCAATCAGCCCCAGCATTTT. Its translation is CASSLTTGGNQPQHF.